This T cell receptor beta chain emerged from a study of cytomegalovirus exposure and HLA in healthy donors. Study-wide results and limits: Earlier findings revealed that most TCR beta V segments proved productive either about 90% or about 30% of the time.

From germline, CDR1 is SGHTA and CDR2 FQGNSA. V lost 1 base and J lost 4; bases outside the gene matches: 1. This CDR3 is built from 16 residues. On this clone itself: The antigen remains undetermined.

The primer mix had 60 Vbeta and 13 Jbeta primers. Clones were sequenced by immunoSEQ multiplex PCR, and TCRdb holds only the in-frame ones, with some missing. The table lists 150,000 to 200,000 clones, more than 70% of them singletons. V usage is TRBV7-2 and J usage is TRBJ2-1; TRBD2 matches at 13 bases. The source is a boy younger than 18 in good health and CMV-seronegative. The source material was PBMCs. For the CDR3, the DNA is TGTGCCAGCAGCTTAGGACTAGCGGGAGGTTACAATGAGCAGTTCTTC. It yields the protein CASSLGLAGGYNEQFF.